This TCR beta chain was sequenced for a study of glioma-infiltrating T cells after dendritic cell vaccination (TCRdb year 2016). In the study overall: Of the roughly 15 glioblastoma patients in the cohort, all drawn from Phase I and II dendritic cell vaccination trials, 9 were newly diagnosed and 6 had recurrent disease. To make the vaccine, monocyte-derived dendritic cells were cultured for under eight days with IL-4 and GM-CSF and then pulsed overnight with autologous tumor lysate. Each patient was given three intradermal dendritic cell vaccine injections, spaced two weeks apart, in the arm below the axilla. In glioblastoma patients vaccinated with dendritic cells, deep sequencing of TCR beta CDR3 regions served to measure the amount of tumor-infiltrating lymphocytes and to compare repertoires between tumor and blood. Survival after dendritic cell vaccination was correlated with TCR sequencing metrics, such as TIL content and the overlap between tumor and blood repertoires. Between the early 2000s and the early 2010s, the patients were given dendritic cell vaccination pulsed with autologous tumor lysate. Study-wide conclusions, independent of this receptor: No direct relationship between TCR clonality and survival was found, suggesting a diverse polyclonal response may matter. The cohort was small and heterogeneous, only a few patients had full blood and tumor sets, and even fewer had initial-recurrent tumor pairs. Higher estimated pretreatment TIL content predicted longer time to progression and overall survival after dendritic cell vaccination. The TCR overlap response model with three groups was called speculative and said to need prospective validation.

Using the immunoSEQ assay, TCRB CDR3 regions were amplified from about 1.9 micrograms of genomic DNA, or from all available DNA when less than that was on hand. Multiplex PCR used 60 forward primers for TCR V beta segments and 13 reverse primers for J beta segments. To estimate the number of reads per starting template, synthetic control templates were added to each sample at limiting dilution. The Illumina HiSeq System generated 87 bp sequencing reads. Under the source paper's analysis protocol: PCR and sequencing errors were removed by a nearest neighbor algorithm that merged closely related sequences. TCR overlap was defined as the percentage of unique tumor TCR beta sequences that were also found in the peripheral blood of the same patient. TCRdb took this table from immuneACCESS and kept in-frame rearrangements with V and J called. Such tables lack part of the clones; where checked against another copy, unresolved V genes explain under half of the gap, and the rest is unexplained. The DNA gave D and trimming, while V, J and clone size come from that table. The sample contains 30,000 to 40,000 clones, 82% of them found a single time. Approximately 8.4% of the sample is in the top ten clones.

Selection of patients required sufficient residual fresh-frozen tumor tissue and over two years of available survival data. Molecular status otherwise varied across the glioblastoma patients, but none of them carried an isocitrate dehydrogenase mutation. PBMC were collected before vaccination, two weeks after the third vaccination, and at tumor progression if tumor progression occurred. Genomic DNA was extracted with the Qiagen DNeasy Blood extraction Kit. On this clone: There is no known antigen for this receptor. No base-level quality is on record; no much larger clone is a single base apart.

For this chain, trimming is 4 bases at the V end and 6 bases at the J end, and the number of junction bases without a gene match is 14. From the cysteine up to the phenylalanine, the CDR3 has a length of 18 residues. Only the CDR3 DNA stays, 54 bases, in frame from base 1. As encoded in the germline V gene, CDR1 is LGHNA while CDR2 is YSLEER. The source material was blood, sampled before dendritic cell vaccination. The source of this sequence is a human donor with glioblastoma. The V and J genes are TRBV4-3 and TRBJ2-1, and 11 junctional nucleotides match TRBD1. Here the CDR3 is given as CASSRQATTGTGGNEQFF. The DNA sequence is TGCGCCAGCAGCCGTCAAGCTACAACCGGGACAGGGGGCAATGAGCAGTTCTTC.